This TCR beta chain was retrieved from a study of T cell repertoires in cytomegalovirus infection. Across the whole study: From public TCR beta signatures came an indication of both CMV infection and matching HLA type.

To note about this clonotype: As yet, its antigen is unknown. The missing conserved phenylalanine or tryptophan at the end of this CDR3 makes a read error likely.

Study-wide findings and caveats: Of the TCR beta families, the public ones yielded a cumulative frequency that identified carriers of CMV plus the relevant HLA. Ex vivo, HLA-C-restricted CMV-specific TCR beta clonotypes prevailed over the rest of the response.

J lost 9 bases, V lost 5 bases, and 6 bases had no gene match. The germline V gene has CDR1 MGHDK and CDR2 SYGVNS. The CDR3 has 14 amino acids. TCRdb processed the reads anew with MiXCR; each CDR3 protein has one entry. The sample has 680,000 or so distinct CDR3 sequences; about a third are singletons. J is TRBJ1-6 and V is TRBV25-1; TRBD1 matches at 8 bases. The clonotype was recovered from a human donor in good health (CMV status not recorded). Some clones in this sample may be carry-over from other donors' samples. Specimen: PBMCs. CDR3 in DNA: TGTGCCAGCAGTTCCAGGGGGCACGGTTCACCCCTCCACTGT. Translated, it gives CASSSRGHGSPLHC.